The 8 T cell receptor beta chains reported below all come from one sample, sequenced in a study of neurological immune-mediated disorders. TCRdb called the 5' RACE reads again in MiXCR, with one record for every CDR3 protein. The sample lists approximately 82,000 distinct CDR3 sequences; over 10% were seen once. Time point given: longitudinal time-point 2. The sample comprised PBMCs. These receptors came from a female donor with HTLV-1-associated myelopathy (HAM/TSP).

This clonotype was observed many times. The chain couples TRBV20-1 to TRBJ2-1; D call uncertain. Trimming removed 3 bases from V and 11 bases from J, with 14 bases in between. The germline V gene encodes CDR1 DFQATT and CDR2 SNEGSKA (reference sequence). The length of the CDR3 is 12 residues. CDR3 in amino acids: CSASGRSIQQFF. CDR3 in DNA: TGCAGTGCTAGTGGACGGAGCATTCAGCAGTTCTTC.

This clonotype was detected ten times or more. The CDR3 sequence is CASSQEGGGARETQYF. The CDR3 nucleotides are TGTGCCAGCAGCCAAGAAGGTGGGGGGGCCAGAGAGACCCAGTACTTC. The J gene is TRBJ2-5, the V gene TRBV4-2; D may be TRBD2 (7 bases). The CDR3 contains 16 residues. V was shortened by 0 bases and J by 4 bases, with 15 bases between the two germline ends. Germline assignment: CDR1 LGHNA and CDR2 YNFKEQ.

This clonotype was detected ten times or more. The rearrangement joins TRBV5-1 to TRBJ2-3, with D tentatively TRBD2 (5 bases). Trimming pared 0 bases from V and 2 bases from J, leaving 16 bases between. This CDR3 spans 17 amino acids. CDR1 and CDR2 from the germline V gene are SGHRS and YFSETQ. CDR3 protein: CASSLVGLVGYTDTQYF. CDR3 sequence (DNA): TGCGCCAGCAGCTTGGTCGGACTCGTGGGGTACACAGATACGCAGTATTTT. The variable domain in full, with the rest retrieved from reference TRBV5-1 and TRBJ2-3, is KAGVTQTPRYLIKTRGQQVTLSCSPISGHRSVSWYQQTPGQGLQFLFEYFSETQRNKGNFPGRFSGRQFSNSRSEMNVSTLELGDSALYLCASSLVGLVGYTDTQYFGPGTRLTVL.

This chain links TRBV3-1 with TRBJ1-5, with TRBD1 as a possible D gene (6 bases). The CDR3 consists of 14 residues. CDR1 is LGHDT, CDR2 YNNKEL, per germline (reference sequence). Trimming pared 2 bases from V and 8 bases from J, leaving 13 bases between. The CDR3 loop is CASSQLGAWEPQHF. For the CDR3, the DNA is TGTGCCAGCAGCCAATTGGGGGCTTGGGAGCCCCAGCATTTT.

Turning to this clonotype: One base away lies a much larger clone, so this may be a sequencing read error. This sequence joins TRBV7-2 and TRBJ1-4; 8 bases agree with TRBD1. Germline V gene data show CDR1 as SGHTA and CDR2 as FQGNSA. CDR3 size: 15 residues. Here the CDR3 reads CASNLRRQGYEKLFF. The CDR3, as DNA: TGTGCCAGCAACTTAAGACGACAGGGGTACGAAAAACTGTTTTTT. Using reference TRBV7-2 and TRBJ1-4 for the parts outside the CDR3, the full variable domain is GAGVSQSPSNKVTEKGKDVELRCDPISGHTALYWYRQSLGQGLEFLIYFQGNSAPDKSGLPSDRFSAERTGGSVSTLTIQRTQQEDSAVYLCASNLRRQGYEKLFFGSGTQLSVL.

The chain couples TRBV3-1 to TRBJ2-3, with D tentatively TRBD1 or TRBD2 (5 bases each). V was shortened by 2 bases and J by 9 bases, with 15 bases between the two germline ends. In germline, CDR1 is LGHDT, CDR2 YNNKEL (reference sequence). The CDR3 sequence is 14 residues long. The CDR3 region is CASSQRAGSNTQYF. CDR3 nucleotides: TGTGCCAGCAGCCAACGGGCAGGGAGTAACACGCAGTATTTT.

This clonotype has a count of ten or more. The V gene is TRBV28, the J gene TRBJ2-2; the D gene is possibly TRBD1 (5 bases). Germline V gene data show CDR1 as MDHEN and CDR2 as SYDVKM. This CDR3 comprises 17 residues. The ends were cut back, 2 bases at V and 1 base at J, with 14 bases in the middle. The CDR3 DNA is TGTGCCAGCAGTTTAAAGCAAAGGACACTGAACACCGGGGAGCTGTTTTTT. It encodes CASSLKQRTLNTGELFF.

This clonotype was counted many times. J is TRBJ2-1 and V is TRBV3-1; D gene uncertain. Trimming cost V 0 bases and J 13 bases, with 13 bases left between them. The germline V gene has CDR1 LGHDT and CDR2 YNNKEL (reference sequence). The CDR3 is 13 residues long. The CDR3 reads CASSQEGLPLQFF. CDR3 coding DNA: TGTGCCAGCAGCCAAGAAGGCCTACCCCTTCAGTTCTTC.